This T cell receptor beta chain was sequenced for a study of T cells expressing NK-cell markers. Findings of the study overall: For a few donors, these clonotypes were likewise the leading ones in the CD3+CD56-NKG2C+ fraction.

UMIs accompanied the 5'RACE template switching by which TCR beta cDNA was made. TCRdb reprocessed the 5' RACE reads, keeping one entry per CDR3 protein, no DNA. Here the sample table reports fewer than 200,000 distinct CDR3 sequences. The CDR3 has 15 residues. Germline values: CDR1 SGHTA, CDR2 FQGNSA. As for this clonotype: The target antigen is unknown.

The V gene is TRBV7-2, the J gene TRBJ2-5; the D call of TRBD2 rests on TCRdb alone, since no DNA is present to check it. Sequenced sample: blood T cells: a sorted CD56 or NKG2C T cell subset, CD4+ or CD8+ T cells, or bulk PBMC T cells (not recorded which). The clonotype originates from a woman between 18 and 75 years old in good health. Here the CDR3 reads CASSRPGAIRETQYF.